This T cell receptor (beta chain) appears in the sequencing data of a study of monozygotic twins with inflammatory bowel disease. The CDR3 has 14 residues. Germline V gives CDR1 SGHRS, CDR2 YFSETQ. TCRdb re-called the 5' RACE reads; every CDR3 protein appears as one record, without DNA. The table gives under 350,000 distinct CDR3 sequences; the top ten clones make up over 5% of it. Findings and limits, study-wide: By inverse Simpson index, TCRbeta diversity was lower in IBD patients than in healthy co-twins. Healthy twins showed more clonotype sharing with others than IBD patients, especially patients with disease activity. No difference in repertoire similarity was seen between concordant and discordant twins, possibly because power was limited.

A note on this clonotype: The antigen remains undetermined.

This TCR was recovered from a human donor with ulcerative colitis or Crohn's disease, or a healthy co-twin of an affected twin (not recorded which). V usage is TRBV5-1 and J usage is TRBJ1-5. Input material: blood. The CDR3: CASSLGRSGQPQHF.